Reported below is one T cell receptor beta chain. Its antigen is still unknown. There are no base qualities to consult, and no much larger clone falls within one base. To be eligible, patients had to be adults with ileal or ileocolonic Crohn's disease and an indication for ileocolonic resection. Whole ileal mucosal biopsies were stored frozen at -80°C before DNA extraction. Genomic DNA was isolated from frozen whole biopsies using a TRizol-based method, and the DNA was quantified with a NanoDrop 2000 spectrophotometer. Roughly 0.55 micrograms of biopsy DNA per sample were submitted for commercial TCRB immunosequencing. Adaptive Biotechnology amplified CDR3 regions from genomic DNA with a two-step multiplex PCR that controlled for amplification bias. Primers covering every V and J gene segment were used in the first PCR, while barcodes and Illumina adapters were added in the second PCR. An Illumina instrument was used to sequence the CDR3 libraries. On the authors' methods: Analysis combined the vendor-provided pipelines with custom analysis of raw data in R/Bioconductor under R version 3.3.0. Clonality, which ranges from 0 to 1, was calculated as the inverse of the normalised Shannon entropy across all productive clones. The repertoire share taken up by the top 100 clones defined high-frequency clones, and only clones that passed a 95% confidence test were kept. The Simpson index measured repertoire diversity, and the Morisita-Horn index measured overlap between samples. In its TCRdb copy, this immuneACCESS table keeps in-frame sequences only and misses some clones. Where compared with another copy, unresolved V genes explain less than half of these, and the others have no known cause. From that table come the V and J calls and clone size; the DNA was used to work out D and trimming. The sample data list thousands of clones, and more than 75% of these were observed just once. Around 13% of the sample is in the top ten clones.

From the cysteine up to the phenylalanine, the CDR3 has a length of 11 residues. Of the read, only the CDR3 DNA is kept; its 33 bases are in frame from base 1. V loses 3 bases of germline sequence and J loses 12 bases, and the interval between the two ends is 14 bases. CDR1 and CDR2, per the germline V gene, are SQVTM and ANQGSEA. This sample is part of a study of T cell repertoires in ileal Crohn's disease (dated by TCRdb to the late 2010s). Turning to the overall study: At the time of surgery, about a third of patients were active smokers, and the median duration of disease was 6.5 to 8 years. Every patient underwent surgery because of a complication, which was stricturing disease in roughly 60% of cases and penetrating disease in roughly 39%. About half of the patients received postoperative therapy: around ten received thiopurines and 18 received anti-TNF agents. TCR repertoire analysis was performed in roughly 50 Crohn's disease patients drawn from a prospective multicentre cohort. The study was conducted in parallel with a multicentre cohort that was designed to identify predictors of early endoscopic recurrence following ileocolonic resection. A Rutgeerts score higher than i0 was the definition used for endoscopic postoperative recurrence. The study sequenced fewer than 200 mucosal samples from 57 patients, taken at several locations on the surgical specimen and at postoperative endoscopy.

Study-wide findings and limitations: Endoscopic recurrence was linked to a higher percentage of high-frequency clones at surgery, and recurrence occurred in every patient whose clonality exceeded 26.8% (18/57). Compared with non-smokers, patients who were active smokers at surgery showed a significantly higher proportion of clonal expansions (approximately 26% vs 17%, p=0.02). Compared with CD4 T cells, sorted CD8 T cells held more high-frequency clones, which suggests that the mucosal expansions were mostly CD8. Only a subgroup of patients, of unstated size, had their mucosal CD4 and CD8 T cells sorted and sequenced.

Rearrangement joined TRBV29-1 to TRBJ1-1; the D gene is perhaps TRBD1, from 5 matching bases. This TCR was sampled from an adult with Crohn's disease. The sequencing sample was made of ileal tissue. The base sequence is TGCAGCGTTGATCGGGGGAAGGGAACTTTCTTT. It translates as CSVDRGKGTFF.